The source of this TCR beta chain is a study of blood T cells in healthy people across ages. Regarding the study as a whole: Strong correlation existed between TCR beta diversity and naive T cell percentage. Long-lived donors exceeded aged donors in naive CD4+ cells and diversity.

With regard to this clonotype: Its target is not known.

Every sample had a minimum of 6 million PBMCs isolated. A second PCR of about 7 to 12 cycles used a sample-barcoded 5' primer and a J-beta primer mix. All cDNA molecules were each tagged by a template-switch adaptor with 12 random nucleotides. Each CDR3 protein is one row after TCRdb ran MiXCR on the 5' RACE reads. The sample records over 500,000 distinct CDR3 sequences, around 52% being singletons. Sequenced input: blood. This receptor was taken from a woman of 80 years or more in good health.

In DNA, the CDR3 is TGTGCCAGCCAGACAGATAAATACGAGCAGTACTTC. As protein: CASQTDKYEQYF. V is TRBV7-9 and J is TRBJ2-5, with D possibly being TRBD1 (5 bases). The J call may be wrong; the DNA end is better matched by TRBJ2-7. The CDR3 covers 12 residues. Germline lookup yields CDR1 SEHNR and CDR2 FQNEAQ (reference sequence).